This T cell receptor (beta chain) derives from a study of memory CD4+ T cells and cytomegalovirus serostatus (dated by TCRdb to the late 2010s). General notes on the study: The cohort included about 33 healthy adults from Belgium, of whom 9 were CMV seropositive and roughly 24 were CMV seronegative. The study sequenced CD4+ memory TCRbeta repertoires of a Belgian cohort with known cytomegalovirus serostatus to replicate a published TCR-based CMV serostatus classifier. The paper's findings and limits, for the study overall: Of around 150 previously reported CMV-associated TCRbeta sequences, approximately 70 appeared in the CD4+ memory repertoires, each in one to five individuals. For CMV serostatus prediction, a median bootstrapped AUC of about 0.96 was reached with the original framework, and a median bootstrapped AUC of roughly 0.92 was reached with a US-trained random forest. The results were interpreted as suggesting that the CMV-associated TCR signature is largely present in the CD4+ memory repertoire. Only CD4+CD45RO+ memory cells were sequenced, in contrast to the original study, in which naive and memory CD4+ and CD8+ populations were covered. On the Belgian cohort, the classifier built on the original framework reached a median bootstrapped AUC of about 0.95, with a 95% CI of 0.76-1.00.

Genomic DNA was extracted from sorted cells with the Quick-DNA Microprep Kit. Amplification of TCRbeta DNA was done with the immunoSEQ hsTCRbeta kit, following the protocol from the manufacturer. TCRbeta libraries were sequenced on an Illumina MiSeq instrument. The paper's processing steps were these. Once out-of-frame sequences had been removed, approximately 2,000,000 distinct TCRbeta sequences were left, which works out to an average of roughly 67,000 per individual. Each individual was scored by the count of 164 previously reported CMV-associated TCRbeta sequences and the total productive distinct TCRbeta count. A beta-binomial model was reimplemented in Python, and random forests from scikit-learn, run with default parameters, were trained on data from the US cohort. Classifier performance on the Belgian cohort was reported as the median AUC with percentile confidence intervals calculated over 10,000 bootstrap iterations. The clones in this table, taken by TCRdb from immuneACCESS, are in-frame only. Not every clone is retained; where verified, under half of the shortfall comes from an unresolved V gene, and the cause of the rest is unknown. D and trimming were read from the DNA, whereas the V and J calls and clone size are those reported in that table. A total of 55,000 to 65,000 clones appear in this sample, roughly 77% of them only once. The top ten constitute more than 0.85% of the sample.

The CDR3 starts with the cysteine, ends with the phenylalanine, and has 14 residues. Solely the CDR3 DNA is kept, with 42 bases framed from the first base. V loses 6 bases at its end and J loses 4 bases; junction bases beyond the gene matches: 6. CDR1 and CDR2 were assigned from the germline V gene as MNHNS and SASEGT. Single viable CD3+CD4+CD8-CD45RO+ cells were sorted as memory CD4+ T cells on a FACSAria II. CMV serostatus was determined with a Roche Elecsys assay detecting serum IgG against CMV pp150, pp28, p38 and p52. After thawing, total CD4+ T cells were enriched by positive selection with CD4 magnetic microbeads. Samples originated from another study that specifically interrogated the CD4+ T cell memory repertoire. Peripheral blood mononuclear cells were isolated and cryopreserved following standard operating procedures; serum was stored at -80 °C. Staining used CD3-PerCP (BW264/56), CD4-APC (RPA-T4), CD45RO-PE (UCHT1) and CD8-Pacific Orange (3B5) antibodies, with Sytox blue excluding non-viable cells.

Note on this clone: Its antigen remains unidentified. No base quality information exists; no much larger clone differs at one position.

The source is an adult in good health and CMV-seronegative. The rearrangement joined TRBV6-1 to TRBJ2-7; 10 middle bases align to TRBD1. Source material: memory CD4+ T cells from blood. The nucleotides are TGTGCCAGCAGAGAGGGACAGGGGTTATACGAGCAGTACTTC. The translation is CASREGQGLYEQYF.